This T cell receptor (beta chain) stems from a study of PD-L1 blockade in urothelial cancer (dated by TCRdb to 2016 to 2017). About the investigation overall: All patients started therapy at some point between 2014 and 2016 and received atezolizumab 1,200 mg intravenously every 3 weeks. Durable clinical benefit meant progression-free survival longer than 6 months, and TCR features were also tested against progression-free and overall survival. Blood samples were analyzed 3 weeks after the start of treatment (second dose) and 6 weeks after the start of treatment. An ECOG performance status of 0 or 1 was recorded for the patients, and 0 to 3 prior chemotherapy regimens had been received by the patients. Pretreatment blood TCR-seq was available for around 29 patients, at least one posttreatment blood collection was obtained for approximately 24 patients, and tumor TCR-seq was available for approximately 24 patients. An exploratory multi-omic analysis was conducted of the somatic, immune and clinical correlates of response to PD-L1 blockade with atezolizumab in urothelial cancer. TCR sequencing covered pretreatment tumor samples and matched, serially collected peripheral blood taken before and after atezolizumab treatment. About 90% of the 29 patients were males with bladder-origin urothelial cancer, and about 65% of the roughly 30 reported a prior smoking history. Blood samples gave a median of about 130,000 T cells and under 85,000 unique TCRs, with a median clonality of about 0.078. Durable clinical benefit was achieved by nine patients and was not achieved by 20 patients. In the same patients who had TCR sequencing, pretreatment tumors also underwent whole exome sequencing and RNA sequencing.

With respect to this clone: Its antigen is unknown. Base-call qualities are not available, and no considerably larger clone is one nucleotide away.

Synthetic TCR analog templates were spiked into each PCR so that absolute template abundance could be estimated from read counts. Using the immunoSEQ assay, TCRbeta CDR3 regions were amplified from genomic DNA with bias-controlled V and J gene primers. Sequencing of rearranged TCRbeta segments was done at approximately 20X coverage. The study's processing was this. Clustering was used to correct sequencing errors, and CDR3s were annotated against IMGT to assign V, D and J genes. Out-of-frame and stop-codon sequences were excluded, and only productive TCRbeta rearrangements were used in downstream analyses. Clonality was computed as one minus Shannon entropy normalized by the log of the number of unique productive sequences. Fisher's exact test with Benjamini-Hochberg correction, at a threshold of adjusted p below 0.01, was used to find clones that differed between time points or between blood and tumor. The source is immuneACCESS, and TCRdb retained only in-frame sequences with V and J called. Part of the clones is not carried over; for the studies checked, unresolved V genes explain less than half of this, and the remainder is unexplained. Clone size and V and J calls were adopted from that table, with D and trimming inferred from the DNA. The sample table contains fewer than 65,000 clones; only one count was recorded for around four fifths of them. Roughly 3.3% of the sample is taken by the ten largest.

General study outcomes and caveats: Patients with durable benefit showed greater expansion of tumor-associated TCR clones in peripheral blood 3 weeks after starting treatment (n of about 20, p = 0.022). Small sample size (n ≈ 27) and many exploratory analyses mean the results are intended to be hypothesis-generating. Improved progression-free and overall survival was found to be associated with pretreatment peripheral blood TCR clonality below the median.

The sample's time point, from its label and the paper: pretreatment peripheral blood. The cohort comprised roughly 30 patients with locally advanced or metastatic urothelial carcinoma treated at Memorial Sloan Kettering on a trial protocol. Peripheral blood mononuclear cells were collected from each patient pretreatment and during treatment, giving between 1 and 8 total time points per patient. The Qiagen DNeasy Blood extraction kit was used to purify genomic DNA from total PBMCs and tumor samples. PBMCs were collected pretreatment and during treatment, and were isolated and stored as previously described. Relative to germline, V is 0 bases shorter and J is 7 bases shorter, with 19 bases between their ends. CDR1 SGHTA and CDR2 FQGTGA are derived from the germline V gene. The CDR3 has 17 amino acids, counting the end cysteine and phenylalanine. Only the CDR3 portion is preserved as DNA: 51 bases, with reading frame beginning at the first base.

The rearranged chain carries TRBV7-3 and TRBJ2-1; confidence is insufficient to name the D gene. Source: PBMCs, taken around atezolizumab (anti-PD-L1) treatment. The TCR originated in a man aged 70-80 years with urothelial cancer. CDR3 region: CASSLTSSVPGLNEQFF. In nucleotides, the sequence is TGTGCCAGCAGCTTAACGTCATCGGTGCCTGGTCTGAATGAGCAGTTCTTC.